This T cell receptor (beta chain) was identified during a study of cytomegalovirus exposure and HLA in healthy donors. Broader study findings: There were some 150 TCR beta chains listed as cytomegalovirus-associated.

V lost 5 bases and J lost 5, with 13 bases in between. This CDR3 region has 13 residues. Germline loops: CDR1 SGHAT, CDR2 FQNNGV. The PCR contained 60 Vbeta and 13 Jbeta primers. TCRdb's copy holds only in-frame clones and misses some; the assay was immunoSEQ multiplex PCR. The repertoire includes around 200,000 clones, just under 75% of them detected once, and approximately 3% sits in the top ten. This clone showed up just once. What it recognizes is unknown. This chain joins TRBV11-2 and TRBJ2-7, with D unclear. The TCR sequence derives from a young woman in good health and CMV-seropositive. Sequencing input: PBMCs. DNA for the CDR3: TGTGCCAGCAGCCCCTTGGCCCTCAACGAGCAGTACTTC. Translated, it gives CASSPLALNEQYF. Based on the CDR3 plus reference TRBV11-2 and TRBJ2-7, the full variable domain is EAGVAQSPRYKIIEKRQSVAFWCNPISGHATLYWYQQILGQGPKLLIQFQNNGVVDDSQLPKDRFSAERLKGVDSTLKIQPAKLEDSAVYLCASSPLALNEQYFGPGTRLTVT.